The clone carrying this TCR beta chain was counted many times. Its target is not known. The data belong to a study of T cell repertoires in cytomegalovirus infection. Background on the study: Shared public TCR beta signatures pointed to both CMV infection and a matching HLA type.

Each CDR3 protein gets one entry after TCRdb re-called the reads with MiXCR. The sample has some 110,000 distinct CDR3 sequences; 10% are singletons. Study conclusions and caveats: Carriage of CMV together with the relevant HLA was identifiable through cumulative public TCR beta family frequency.

This clonotype originated in a human donor in good health (CMV status not recorded). Some clones in this sample may be carry-over from other donors' samples. The sequencing input was PBMCs, sequenced either directly or after in vitro stimulation (not recorded which).

The CDR3 DNA reads as TGTGCCAGCAGTTTAGTTACTAGCGGGAGTGGTGAGCAGTTCTTC. Translation gives CASSLVTSGSGEQFF. The V call is TRBV12-3 or TRBV12-4, the J call TRBJ2-1; 11 bases align to TRBD2. The CDR3 runs 15 residues. V was clipped by 1 base and J by 9 bases; unmatched bases: 5.